A single sample gave rise to the 30 T cell receptor beta chains below, sequenced in a study of T cell repertoires in cytomegalovirus infection. Their target antigens are unknown. A single record per CDR3 protein comes from TCRdb applying MiXCR to the reads. The sample has approximately 340,000 distinct CDR3 sequences, roughly 28% seen once. The material was cultured PBMCs, obtained from culture after CMV antigen stimulation. Every receptor here comes from a human donor in good health (CMV status not recorded). Some clones in this sample may be carry-over from other donors' samples.

In its sample, this clonotype was seen once. The V gene is TRBV28, the J gene TRBJ2-1; TRBD1 matches 7 bases. After removal of 2 bases from V and 2 bases from J, the junction contained 6 bases not matched to a gene. Germline V gene lookup returns CDR1 MDHEN and CDR2 SYDVKM. The CDR3 covers 16 residues. The CDR3 loop reads CASSLATGHTYNEQFF. CDR3 coding DNA: TGTGCCAGCAGTTTAGCGACAGGGCATACCTACAATGAGCAGTTCTTC.

The V and J genes are TRBV6-5 and TRBJ1-4, with 7 bases identical to TRBD1. Germline-derived CDR1 and CDR2 are MNHEY and SVGAGI. The trim removed 4 bases at V and 4 bases at J, leaving 6 bases unmatched. The CDR3 extends over 15 amino acids. The CDR3 sequence is CASSFRDSYNEKLFF. CDR3 coding DNA: TGTGCCAGCAGTTTCCGGGACAGCTATAATGAAAAACTGTTTTTT.

The chain is built from TRBV5-6 and TRBJ1-1; 8 nucleotides agree with TRBD1. The CDR3 has 14 residues. V shed 3 bases, J shed 7 bases, and the junction held 8 bases outside the gene matches. The germline V gene has CDR1 SGHDT and CDR2 YYEEEE. The CDR3 coding sequence is TGTGCCAGCAGCTCCCAGACAGGGGTTGTTGAAGCTTTCTTT. Translated: CASSSQTGVVEAFF.

The chain couples TRBV28 to TRBJ1-5; no clear D gene. Trimming took 6 bases from V and 2 from J, leaving 11 bases between them. Looked up from germline, CDR1 is MDHEN and CDR2 is SYDVKM. The CDR3 runs to 14 residues. CDR3 protein: CASRRALGNQPQHF. Here the CDR3 DNA reads TGTGCCAGCAGAAGGGCGTTGGGCAATCAGCCCCAGCATTTT.

The J gene is TRBJ1-1, the V gene TRBV10-3, with TRBD1 as a possible D gene (5 bases). The CDR3 is 14 amino acids. Trimming stripped 0 bases from V and 11 bases from J, with 16 bases between. Looked up from germline, CDR1 is ENHRY and CDR2 is SYGVKD. CDR3 loop: CAISESAGSSWAFF. CDR3 DNA: TGTGCCATCAGTGAGTCCGCAGGGAGCAGTTGGGCTTTCTTT.

This clonotype appeared a few times. The chain links TRBV28 to TRBJ2-3; 14 bases align to TRBD2. The junction had 4 bases not matched to a gene; V was cut back by 0 bases and J by 2 bases. This CDR3 spans 18 amino acids. Germline-derived CDR1 and CDR2 are MDHEN and SYDVKM. The CDR3 region is CASSLWGLAGANTDTQYF. In nucleotides, the CDR3 is TGTGCCAGCAGTTTATGGGGACTAGCGGGGGCCAACACAGATACGCAGTATTTT.

This clonotype was seen a few times. J is TRBJ2-1 and V is TRBV27, with 10 bases fitting TRBD1. CDR3 length: 16 amino acids. Germline-derived CDR1 and CDR2 are MNHEY and SMNVEV (reference sequence). Germline trimming cut 6 bases from V and 6 bases from J; bases unmatched to any gene: 11. The CDR3 here is CASSPRGTGEPNEQFF. The CDR3 nucleotides are TGTGCCAGCAGCCCGCGAGGGACAGGGGAGCCCAATGAGCAGTTCTTC.

V gene TRBV12-3 or TRBV12-4 combines with J gene TRBJ1-1; D uncertain. V was trimmed by 5 bases and J by 6 bases, leaving 1 base between them. The CDR3 is made up of 9 amino acids. CDR3 protein: CASSPEAFF. The CDR3 DNA follows: TGTGCCAGCAGTCCTGAAGCTTTCTTT.

The chain joins TRBV5-1 to TRBJ1-1; no reliable D call. This CDR3 contains 14 residues. V lost 4 bases to trimming and J lost 1 base, with 11 bases between them. Germline CDR1 and CDR2: SGHRS and YFSETQ. As DNA, the CDR3 is TGCGCCAGCAGCGCCCTATTGGCGAACACTGAAGCTTTCTTT. Its protein product is CASSALLANTEAFF.

In its sample, this clonotype was seen a few times. The chain employs TRBV28 and TRBJ2-7; D unresolved. V was trimmed by 4 bases and J by 0 bases, leaving 13 bases between them. The germline gives CDR1 MDHEN, CDR2 SYDVKM. The CDR3 is made up of 15 amino acids. In DNA, the CDR3 is TGTGCCAGCAGTTCTGCCAGACCCAGCTCCTACGAGCAGTACTTC. Amino acid sequence: CASSSARPSSYEQYF.

There are many counts of this clonotype. This chain joins TRBV7-2 and TRBJ1-1; TRBD1 matches 11 bases. The CDR3 is made up of 17 amino acids. V gave up 8 bases and J gave up 4 bases; unmatched junction bases: 15. Germline loops: CDR1 SGHTA, CDR2 FQGNSA. The CDR3 nucleotides read TGTGCCAGCGAAGCCAGCATCTGGGACAGGGGGGGCACTGAAGCTTTCTTT. It specifies CASEASIWDRGGTEAFF.

The gene calls are TRBV5-6 and TRBJ1-2; tentative D call: TRBD1 (5 bases). The V end lost 5 bases, the J end lost 0 bases, and 14 bases lay between the germline ends. Germline V gene data show CDR1 as SGHDT and CDR2 as YYEEEE. CDR3 size: 15 residues. The CDR3 region is CASSLAGGANYGYTF. The CDR3 DNA sequence: TGTGCCAGCAGTTTAGCGGGGGGGGCTAACTATGGCTACACCTTC. The full variable domain, completed using reference TRBV5-6 and TRBJ1-2, is DAGVTQSPTHLIKTRGQQVTLRCSPKSGHDTVSWYQQALGQGPQFIFQYYEEEERQRGNFPDRFSGHQFPNYSSELNVNALLLGDSALYLCASSLAGGANYGYTFGSGTRLTVV.

This clonotype has more than one count but fewer than ten. The chain is built from TRBV7-9 and TRBJ2-2; a possible D gene is TRBD2 (7 bases). Germline assignment: CDR1 SEHNR and CDR2 FQNEAQ (reference sequence). Trimming took 3 bases from V and 0 from J, leaving 14 bases between them. The CDR3 has 17 residues. The CDR3 is CASSLWGGASNTGELFF. The CDR3, as DNA: TGTGCCAGCAGCTTGTGGGGGGGCGCGTCGAACACCGGGGAGCTGTTTTTT.

This clonotype was recorded a few times. The chain couples TRBV7-2 to TRBJ2-7; 10 nucleotides match TRBD2. The junction had 9 bases not matched to a gene; V was cut back by 5 bases and J by 5 bases. This CDR3 has 15 residues. From germline, CDR1 is SGHTA and CDR2 FQGNSA. Here the CDR3 DNA reads TGTGCCAGCAGCCTACCTGGACTAGCGGCCGACGAGCAGTACTTC. This codes for CASSLPGLAADEQYF.

The genes are TRBV12-5 and TRBJ1-2; D is unclear. Between the trimmed V and J ends, which lost 5 bases and 6 bases, there was a span of 10 bases. The CDR3 length is 12 residues. Germline CDR1 and CDR2: LGHNT and FRNRAP. The CDR3 DNA reads TGTGCTAGTGGTCTCCGGGAGGATGGCTACACCTTC. Its translation is CASGLREDGYTF.

The chain employs TRBV20-1 and TRBJ2-7; D might be TRBD2 (7 bases). The CDR3 is 14 residues long. Per the germline V gene, CDR1 is DFQATT and CDR2 is SNEGSKA (reference sequence). V was trimmed by 6 bases and J by 2 bases, leaving 17 bases between them. The CDR3 reads CSAGEGDTPYEQYF. The CDR3 region has the DNA TGCAGTGCCGGGGAGGGGGACACCCCCTACGAGCAGTACTTC.

V is TRBV6-1 and J is TRBJ2-7; the match to TRBD1 covers 7 bases. Germline V gene data show CDR1 as MNHNS and CDR2 as SASEGT. Trimming cost V 4 bases and J 5 bases; bases outside gene matches: 5. The CDR3 spans 13 residues. CDR3 DNA sequence: TGTGCCAGCAGTGTCGGGCAGGGGGACGAGCAGTACTTC. Amino acid sequence: CASSVGQGDEQYF.

In DNA form, the CDR3 reads TGTGCCAGCAGCCCCGGGGAGTTCAACGAGCAGTACTTC. Its translation: CASSPGEFNEQYF. The chain recombines TRBV11-2 with TRBJ2-7; possible D gene TRBD2, 5 bases. V was clipped by 5 bases and J by 5 bases, with 13 bases between them. Germline CDR1 and CDR2: SGHAT and FQNNGV. CDR3 length: 13 amino acids. The whole variable domain, remainder taken from reference TRBV11-2 and TRBJ2-7, is EAGVAQSPRYKIIEKRQSVAFWCNPISGHATLYWYQQILGQGPKLLIQFQNNGVVDDSQLPKDRFSAERLKGVDSTLKIQPAKLEDSAVYLCASSPGEFNEQYFGPGTRLTVT.

This clonotype was observed a few times. The chain is built from TRBV5-4 and TRBJ2-5; TRBD1 aligns across 10 bases. Trimming removed 0 bases from V and 0 bases from J; junction bases left unmatched: 2. Germline CDR1 and CDR2: SGHNT and YYREEE (reference sequence). The CDR3 runs to 16 residues. In DNA, the CDR3 is TGTGCCAGCAGCTTGGCCGGGACAGGGGACCAAGAGACCCAGTACTTC. Residues: CASSLAGTGDQETQYF.

This CDR3 is CAISRDDSGGNTIYF. The CDR3 DNA reads as TGTGCCATCAGTCGGGATGACAGTGGTGGAAACACCATATATTTT. The J gene is TRBJ1-3, the V gene TRBV10-3; a possible D gene is TRBD1 (5 bases). The CDR3 consists of 15 residues. V was trimmed by 5 bases and J by 3 bases, leaving 14 bases between them. CDR1 is ENHRY and CDR2 is SYGVKD in the germline V gene.

This clonotype was seen repeatedly, ten times or more. V gene TRBV19 combines with J gene TRBJ1-5, with 8 positions matching TRBD1. The CDR3 contains 16 residues. CDR1 and CDR2 (germline): LNHDA, SQIVND (reference sequence). Trimming cost V 7 bases and J 3 bases; bases outside gene matches: 11. CDR3 sequence: CASMRRGQGFNQPQHF. In DNA, the CDR3 is TGTGCCAGTATGAGACGAGGACAGGGCTTCAATCAGCCCCAGCATTTT.

This clonotype was observed at least ten times. The chain combines TRBV7-2 with TRBJ1-2; 7 nucleotides align to TRBD1. J gave up 6 bases and V 3 bases, and 4 bases lay outside the gene matches. Germline CDR1 reads SGHTA; CDR2 reads FQGNSA. The length of the CDR3 is 13 residues. DNA for the CDR3: TGTGCCAGCAGCTTCCGTCAGGGGGATGGCTACACCTTC. As protein: CASSFRQGDGYTF.

The chain recombines TRBV6-6 with TRBJ1-5; possible D gene TRBD1, 6 bases. The CDR3 loop spans 16 amino acids. Germline assignment: CDR1 MNHNY and CDR2 SVGAGI (reference sequence). The V end lost 7 bases, the J end lost 6 bases, and 22 bases lay between the germline ends. CDR3 DNA sequence: TGTGCCAGCACCGAAGCTGCTGGGGGCCAGGGTCAGCCCCAGCATTTT. Translation: CASTEAAGGQGQPQHF.

This clonotype appeared a single time. The chain uses TRBV4-1 and TRBJ1-3; no definite D call. Germline CDR1 MGHRA, CDR2 YSYEKL. The CDR3 loop spans 16 amino acids. The V end was cut by 1 base, the J end by 0 bases, with 10 bases between. The CDR3 is CASSQVWQNSGNTIYF. The CDR3 DNA is TGCGCCAGCAGCCAAGTTTGGCAGAACTCTGGAAACACCATATATTTT.

This clonotype was detected only a few times. The V gene is TRBV12-5, the J gene TRBJ1-1; D unclear. This CDR3 region has 18 residues. Deletions cut 0 bases from V and 0 bases from J, with 17 bases between. Germline V lookup: CDR1 LGHNT, CDR2 FRNRAP. CDR3 nucleotide sequence: TGTGCTAGTGGTTTGGTACAATCGACACCTCCAATGAACACTGAAGCTTTCTTT. Protein sequence: CASGLVQSTPPMNTEAFF.

CDR3 residues: CSAREEGGYTF. DNA for the CDR3: TGCAGTGCTCGCGAAGAGGGTGGCTACACCTTC. This chain links TRBV20-1 with TRBJ1-2, with D unresolved. Germline assignment: CDR1 DFQATT and CDR2 SNEGSKA (reference sequence). V was trimmed by 5 bases and J by 7 bases, leaving 11 bases between them. The CDR3 extends over 11 amino acids.

There are a few counts of this clonotype. The chain couples TRBV30 to TRBJ1-3; D gene ambiguous. The length of the CDR3 is 14 residues. From germline, CDR1 is GTSNPN and CDR2 SVGIG (reference sequence). The ends were cut back, 2 bases at V and 4 bases at J, with 12 bases in the middle. The CDR3 here is CAWSPTVMGNTIYF. CDR3 nucleotides: TGTGCCTGGAGTCCGACCGTCATGGGAAACACCATATATTTT.

V usage is TRBV29-1 and J usage is TRBJ2-7; 7 bases are a match to TRBD1. Germline assignment: CDR1 SQVTM and CDR2 ANQGSEA. V lost 4 bases, J lost 3 bases, and 6 bases stayed unmatched. CDR3 length: 13 amino acids. CDR3 coding DNA: TGCAGCGTTGTAAGGGGGCCGGTCTACGAGCAGTACTTC. This encodes CSVVRGPVYEQYF.

This clonotype was recorded a few times. V gene TRBV11-2 combines with J gene TRBJ1-4; D might be TRBD1 (6 bases). The CDR3 totals 14 residues. Per germline, CDR1 SGHAT and CDR2 FQNNGV. V was trimmed by 6 bases and J by 4 bases, leaving 12 bases between them. CDR3 in DNA: TGTGCCAGCAGTCTTACAGGGAATAATGAAAAACTGTTTTTT. This translates into CASSLTGNNEKLFF.

The CDR3, as DNA: TGCAGCGTCCTACAGGGGGGCCACTATGGCTACACCTTC. This translates into CSVLQGGHYGYTF. The J gene is TRBJ1-2, the V gene TRBV29-1; 8 bases align to TRBD1. Trimming at V came to 6 bases and at J to 3 bases, leaving 6 bases not matched to a gene. Germline V lookup: CDR1 SQVTM, CDR2 ANQGSEA. There are 13 residues in the CDR3. Full variable domain (rest looked up from reference TRBV29-1 and TRBJ1-2): SAVISQKPSRDICQRGTSLTIQCQVDSQVTMMFWYRQQPGQSLTLIATANQGSEATYESGFVIDKFPISRPNLTFSTLTVSNMSPEDSSIYLCSVLQGGHYGYTFGSGTRLTVV.